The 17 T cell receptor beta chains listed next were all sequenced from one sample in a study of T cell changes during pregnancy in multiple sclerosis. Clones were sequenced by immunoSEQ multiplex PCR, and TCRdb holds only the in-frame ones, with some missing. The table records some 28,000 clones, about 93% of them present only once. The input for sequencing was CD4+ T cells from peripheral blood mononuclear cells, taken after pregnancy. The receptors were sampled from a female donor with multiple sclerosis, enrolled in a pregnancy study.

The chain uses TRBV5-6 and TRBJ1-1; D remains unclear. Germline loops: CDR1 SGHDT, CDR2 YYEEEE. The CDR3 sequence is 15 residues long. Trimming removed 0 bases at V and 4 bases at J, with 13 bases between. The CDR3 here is CASSLDGSVGTEAFF. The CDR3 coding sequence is TGTGCCAGCAGCTTGGATGGCAGCGTCGGCACTGAAGCTTTCTTT.

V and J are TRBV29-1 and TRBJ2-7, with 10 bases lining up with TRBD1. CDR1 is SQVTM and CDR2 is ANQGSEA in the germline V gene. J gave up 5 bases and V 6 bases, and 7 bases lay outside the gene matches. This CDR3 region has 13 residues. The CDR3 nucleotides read TGCAGCGTCCGTGCCGGACAGGGGGACGAGCAGTACTTC. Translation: CSVRAGQGDEQYF.

For the CDR3, the DNA is TGTGCCAGTAGCTCTACGTTATTGATCCCCTCAAAGAACAATGAGCAGTTCTTC. Protein sequence: CASSSTLLIPSKNNEQFF. This chain uses TRBV19 with TRBJ2-1; D is undetermined. V lost 6 bases to trimming and J lost 5 bases, with 26 bases between them. The CDR3 is made up of 18 amino acids. Germline V gene data show CDR1 as LNHDA and CDR2 as SQIVND (reference sequence). The full variable domain, its missing parts supplied by reference TRBV19 and TRBJ2-1, is DGGITQSPKYLFRKEGQNVTLSCEQNLNHDAMYWYRQDPGQGLRLIYYSQIVNDFQKGDIAEGYSVSREKKESFPLTVTSAQKNPTAFYLCASSSTLLIPSKNNEQFFGPGTRLTVL.

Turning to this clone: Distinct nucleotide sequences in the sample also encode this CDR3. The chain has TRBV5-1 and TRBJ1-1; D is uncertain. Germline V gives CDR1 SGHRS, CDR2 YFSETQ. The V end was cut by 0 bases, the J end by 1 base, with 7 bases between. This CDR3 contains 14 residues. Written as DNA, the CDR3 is TGCGCCAGCAGCTTGGGTGCAGAGAACACTGAAGCTTTCTTT. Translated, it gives CASSLGAENTEAFF.

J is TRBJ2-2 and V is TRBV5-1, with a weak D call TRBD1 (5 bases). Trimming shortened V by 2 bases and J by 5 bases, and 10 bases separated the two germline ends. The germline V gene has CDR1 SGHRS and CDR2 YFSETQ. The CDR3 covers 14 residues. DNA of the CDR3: TGCGCCAGCAGCTTATCTCGACAGACCGGGGAGCTGTTTTTT. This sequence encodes CASSLSRQTGELFF. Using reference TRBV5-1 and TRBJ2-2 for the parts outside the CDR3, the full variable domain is KAGVTQTPRYLIKTRGQQVTLSCSPISGHRSVSWYQQTPGQGLQFLFEYFSETQRNKGNFPGRFSGRQFSNSRSEMNVSTLELGDSALYLCASSLSRQTGELFFGEGSRLTVL.

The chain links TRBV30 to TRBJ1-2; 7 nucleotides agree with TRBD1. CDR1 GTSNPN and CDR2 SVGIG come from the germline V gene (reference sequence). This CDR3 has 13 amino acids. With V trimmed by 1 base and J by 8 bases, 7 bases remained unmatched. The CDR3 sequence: CAWSGTGVGGYTF. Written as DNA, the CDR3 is TGTGCCTGGAGTGGTACAGGGGTAGGAGGCTACACCTTC.

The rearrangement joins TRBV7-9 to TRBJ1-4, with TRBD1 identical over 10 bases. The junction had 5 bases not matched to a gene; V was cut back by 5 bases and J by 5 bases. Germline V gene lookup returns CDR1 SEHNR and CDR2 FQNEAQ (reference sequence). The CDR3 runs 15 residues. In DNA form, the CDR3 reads TGTGCCAGCAGCACCTCGGGACAGGGGAATGAAAAACTGTTTTTT. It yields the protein CASSTSGQGNEKLFF.

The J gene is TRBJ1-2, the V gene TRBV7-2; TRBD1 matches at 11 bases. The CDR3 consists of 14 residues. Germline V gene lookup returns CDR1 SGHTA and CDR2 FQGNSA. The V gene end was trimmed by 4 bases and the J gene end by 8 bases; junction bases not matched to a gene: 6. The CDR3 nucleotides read TGTGCCAGCAGCTCCCGGACAGGGGGCGCGGGCTACACCTTC. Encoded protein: CASSSRTGGAGYTF.

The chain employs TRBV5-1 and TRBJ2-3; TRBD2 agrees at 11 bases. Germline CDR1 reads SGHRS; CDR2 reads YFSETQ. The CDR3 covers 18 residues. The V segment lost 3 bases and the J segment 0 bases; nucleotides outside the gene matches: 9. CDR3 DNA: TGCGCCAGCAGCTCGCTAACTAGCGGGGGAACCAGCACAGATACGCAGTATTTT. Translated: CASSSLTSGGTSTDTQYF.

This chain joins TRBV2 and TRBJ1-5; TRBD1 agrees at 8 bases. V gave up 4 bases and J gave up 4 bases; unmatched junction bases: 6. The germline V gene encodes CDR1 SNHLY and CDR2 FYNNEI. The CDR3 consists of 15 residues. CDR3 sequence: CASSVETGANQPQHF. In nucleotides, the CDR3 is TGTGCCAGCAGTGTAGAGACAGGGGCAAATCAGCCCCAGCATTTT. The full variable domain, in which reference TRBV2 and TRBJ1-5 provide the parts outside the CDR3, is EPEVTQTPSHQVTQMGQEVILRCVPISNHLYFYWYRQILGQKVEFLVSFYNNEISEKSEIFDDQFSVERPDGSNFTLKIRSTKLEDSAMYFCASSVETGANQPQHFGDGTRLSIL.

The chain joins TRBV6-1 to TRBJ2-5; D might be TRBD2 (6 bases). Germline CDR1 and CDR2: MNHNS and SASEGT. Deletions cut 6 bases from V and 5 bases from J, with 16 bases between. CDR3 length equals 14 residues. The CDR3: CASRKLADGETQYF. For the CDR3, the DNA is TGTGCCAGCAGGAAATTAGCGGACGGGGAGACCCAGTACTTC.

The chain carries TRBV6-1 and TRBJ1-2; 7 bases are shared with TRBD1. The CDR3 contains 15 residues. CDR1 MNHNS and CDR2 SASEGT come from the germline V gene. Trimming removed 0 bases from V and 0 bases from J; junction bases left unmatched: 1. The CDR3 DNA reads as TGTGCCAGCAGTGAAGCGCAGGGGGCTAACTATGGCTACACCTTC. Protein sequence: CASSEAQGANYGYTF.

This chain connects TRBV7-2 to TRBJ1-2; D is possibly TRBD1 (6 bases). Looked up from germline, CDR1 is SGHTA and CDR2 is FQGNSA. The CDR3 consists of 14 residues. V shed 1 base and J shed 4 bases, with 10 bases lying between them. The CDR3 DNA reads TGTGCCAGCAGCTTAGATGCAGGGGTCTATGGCTACACCTTC. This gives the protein CASSLDAGVYGYTF.

Here the CDR3 DNA reads TGTGCCAGCAGCCTTCGGGAGGAAAAACTGTTTTTT. This gives the protein CASSLREEKLFF. The V and J genes are TRBV7-9 and TRBJ1-4; no firm D call. This CDR3 spans 12 amino acids. Germline V CDR1 and CDR2: SEHNR, FQNEAQ (reference sequence). Trimming took off 5 bases at V and 8 bases at J, with 9 bases between the two ends.

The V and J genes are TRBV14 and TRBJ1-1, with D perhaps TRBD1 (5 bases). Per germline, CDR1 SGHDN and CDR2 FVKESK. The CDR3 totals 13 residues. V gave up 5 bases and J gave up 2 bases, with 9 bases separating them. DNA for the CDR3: TGTGCCAGCAGCAGCCAGGGTAACACTGAAGCTTTCTTT. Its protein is CASSSQGNTEAFF. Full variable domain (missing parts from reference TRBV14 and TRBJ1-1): EAGVTQFPSHSVIEKGQTVTLRCDPISGHDNLYWYRRVMGKEIKFLLHFVKESKQDESGMPNNRFLAERTGGTYSTLKVQPAELEDSGVYFCASSSQGNTEAFFGQGTRLTVV.

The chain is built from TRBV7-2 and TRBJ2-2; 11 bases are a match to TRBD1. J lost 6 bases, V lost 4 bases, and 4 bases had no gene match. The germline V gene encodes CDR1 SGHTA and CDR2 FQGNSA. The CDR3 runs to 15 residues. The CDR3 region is CASSWTGGNSGELFF. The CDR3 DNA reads TGTGCCAGCAGCTGGACAGGGGGCAATTCCGGGGAGCTGTTTTTT. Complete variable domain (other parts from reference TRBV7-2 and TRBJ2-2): GAGVSQSPSNKVTEKGKDVELRCDPISGHTALYWYRQSLGQGLEFLIYFQGNSAPDKSGLPSDRFSAERTGGSVSTLTIQRTQQEDSAVYLCASSWTGGNSGELFFGEGSRLTVL.

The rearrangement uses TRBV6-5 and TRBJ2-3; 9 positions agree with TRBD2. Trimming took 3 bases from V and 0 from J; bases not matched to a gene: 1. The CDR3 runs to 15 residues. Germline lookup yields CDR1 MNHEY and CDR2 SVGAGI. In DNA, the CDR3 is TGTGCCAGCAGTTATAGCGGGGGAAGCACAGATACGCAGTATTTT. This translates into CASSYSGGSTDTQYF.